Below are 5 T cell receptor beta chains sequenced from a single sample in a study of blood T cell repertoires in COVID-19. Clones were sequenced by immunoSEQ multiplex PCR, and TCRdb holds only the in-frame ones, with some missing. Of about 34,000 clones listed, about 80% are singletons. Sequenced sample: peripheral blood. The receptors derive from an elderly man with acute or convalescent COVID-19.

The chain recombines TRBV2 with TRBJ2-7; D not certain. This CDR3 region has 14 residues. Germline V lookup: CDR1 SNHLY, CDR2 FYNNEI. With 4 bases removed from V and 7 bases from J, the gap between germline ends came to 17 bases. CDR3 sequence reads: CASSVRQDLMEQYF. CDR3 coding DNA: TGTGCCAGCAGTGTGCGGCAAGACCTTATGGAGCAGTACTTC. Filled out from reference TRBV2 and TRBJ2-7, the complete variable domain reads EPEVTQTPSHQVTQMGQEVILRCVPISNHLYFYWYRQILGQKVEFLVSFYNNEISEKSEIFDDQFSVERPDGSNFTLKIRSTKLEDSAMYFCASSVRQDLMEQYFGPGTRLTVT.

The chain combines TRBV5-1 with TRBJ2-1; no clear D. V dropped 3 bases and J dropped 3 bases, with 7 bases sitting between them. This CDR3 spans 13 amino acids. The germline CDR1 and CDR2 sequences are SGHRS and YFSETQ. CDR3 nucleotide sequence: TGCGCCAGCAGCTACGACAACTACAATGAGCAGTTCTTC. Translated, it gives CASSYDNYNEQFF.

The V gene is TRBV11-3, the J gene TRBJ2-1, with TRBD2 identical over 7 bases. The germline V gene encodes CDR1 SGHNT and CDR2 YENEEA. Losses at the gene ends were 9 bases for V and 9 bases for J; bases not matched to a gene: 14. The CDR3 runs to 14 residues. The CDR3 nucleotides are TGTGCCAGTAGTTTCGCGGGAGAAATCGGTGAGCAGTTCTTC. As protein: CASSFAGEIGEQFF.

The chain has TRBV14 and TRBJ1-2, with unresolved D. Germline V gives CDR1 SGHDN, CDR2 FVKESK. Trimming removed 1 base at V and 4 bases at J, with 10 bases between. This CDR3 comprises 14 residues. The CDR3: CASSQVHQSYGYTF. In DNA form, the CDR3 reads TGTGCCAGCAGCCAAGTTCACCAGTCCTATGGCTACACCTTC.

The V gene is TRBV5-4, the J gene TRBJ2-7, with D unclear. The length of the CDR3 is 14 residues. Germline V gives CDR1 SGHNT, CDR2 YYREEE (reference sequence). The V end lost 2 bases, the J end lost 5 bases, and 14 bases lay between the germline ends. CDR3 loop: CASSLRVTENEQYF. CDR3 nucleotide sequence: TGTGCCAGCAGCTTACGCGTCACCGAGAACGAGCAGTACTTC.